Listed here are 8 T cell receptor beta chains from one sample, sequenced in a study of T cell clones after liver transplantation. Sequencing was performed with immunoSEQ multiplex PCR; in TCRdb, only in-frame clones are kept and a portion is missing. The sample lists some 59,000 clones, 71% occurring once. The sequencing used CD4+ T cells from blood, collected before liver transplant. The receptors here all came from a human donor who received a liver transplant.

This clone has just one count. The chain has TRBV7-3 and TRBJ1-6; 8 nucleotides agree with TRBD1. This CDR3 is built from 13 residues. V lost 6 bases, J lost 9 bases, and 4 bases stayed unmatched. The V gene's germline CDR1 is SGHTA and CDR2 FQGTGA. The CDR3 protein is CASSGQGGSPLHF. In DNA, the CDR3 is TGTGCCAGCAGTGGACAGGGCGGTTCACCCCTCCACTTT.

The chain is built from TRBV7-2 and TRBJ2-2; tentatively, D is TRBD1 (5 bases). Germline V gene lookup returns CDR1 SGHTA and CDR2 FQGNSA. The CDR3 totals 16 residues. With 5 bases removed from V and 4 bases from J, the gap between germline ends came to 17 bases. The CDR3 DNA sequence: TGTGCCAGCAGCCCTCCTTACGCTGGGGCCACCGGGGAGCTGTTTTTT. It yields the protein CASSPPYAGATGELFF.

The chain combines TRBV7-2 with TRBJ2-2; 11 nucleotides line up with TRBD2. The CDR3 loop spans 18 amino acids. Germline V lookup: CDR1 SGHTA, CDR2 FQGNSA. The junction had 13 bases not matched to a gene; V was cut back by 5 bases and J by 5 bases. Here the CDR3 reads CASSTGTVGTSGTGELFF. The CDR3 coding sequence is TGTGCCAGCAGCACCGGGACGGTCGGGACTAGCGGAACCGGGGAGCTGTTTTTT.

V and J are TRBV28 and TRBJ1-6; 11 bases map to TRBD1. V lost 4 bases, J lost 15 bases, and 11 bases stayed unmatched. CDR1 is MDHEN, CDR2 SYDVKM, per germline. The CDR3 has 15 amino acids. The chain's CDR3 is CASSSPSDRGHHLHF. In nucleotides, the CDR3 is TGTGCCAGCAGTTCACCCTCGGACAGGGGGCATCACCTCCACTTT.

This clone was observed a single time. The chain is built from TRBV18 and TRBJ1-3; TRBD1 agrees at 8 bases. The CDR3 sequence is 15 residues long. J gave up 7 bases and V 3 bases, and 8 bases lay outside the gene matches. The germline gives CDR1 KGHSH, CDR2 LQKENI. The CDR3 nucleotides read TGTGCCAGCTCACCGAGACAGGGGCTGCTTAACACCATATATTTT. The encoded protein is CASSPRQGLLNTIYF.

This clone is medium-sized in the sample. The chain recombines TRBV6-6 with TRBJ2-7; 8 nucleotides align to TRBD2. Trimming took 0 bases from V and 12 from J; bases not matched to a gene: 4. In germline, CDR1 is MNHNY, CDR2 SVGAGI (reference sequence). The CDR3 length is 12 residues. In DNA form, the CDR3 reads TGTGCCAGCAGTTACTCTCGGGGGGGCCCGTACTTC. This sequence encodes CASSYSRGGPYF.

Points on this clone: This sample includes further DNA sequences coding for the same CDR3. V gene TRBV5-1 combines with J gene TRBJ2-2; the D gene is possibly TRBD1 (5 bases). Germline V gene data show CDR1 as SGHRS and CDR2 as YFSETQ. The CDR3 is 16 residues long. Deletions cut 0 bases from V and 0 bases from J, with 9 bases between. The CDR3 region has the DNA TGCGCCAGCAGCTTGGGGGTAGGGGCGAACACCGGGGAGCTGTTTTTT. This sequence encodes CASSLGVGANTGELFF.

This clone was detected a few times. The chain links TRBV11-2 to TRBJ2-5, with a tentative D call TRBD2 (6 bases). The CDR3 is made up of 15 amino acids. V lost 5 bases to trimming and J lost 5 bases, with 18 bases between them. Germline values: CDR1 SGHAT, CDR2 FQNNGV. DNA for the CDR3: TGTGCCAGCAGCCCCCGCGGAGGAGGGATGGAGACCCAGTACTTC. Amino acid sequence: CASSPRGGGMETQYF.